This entry describes one T cell receptor (beta chain). Its antigen is unidentified. This CDR3 comprises 15 residues. Germline lookup yields CDR1 MGHDK and CDR2 SYGVNS. V dropped 1 base and J dropped 7 bases, with 14 bases sitting between them. The data were obtained in a study of shared clonotypes between healthy human individuals. General study results and limits: Estimated clonotype richness was generally higher in naive than memory subsets.

In the original workflow: ImmunoSEQ output lacked quality scores and full-length reads, limiting matched filtering. TCRdb's copy holds only in-frame clones and misses some; the assay was immunoSEQ multiplex PCR. The DNA gave D and trimming, while V, J and clone size come from that table. The table includes about 1 million clones, roughly 70% detected once. This chain links TRBV25-1 with TRBJ2-1; no definite D call. The receptor was derived from a man aged 18-30 years in good health. The sample consisted of memory CD4+ T cells sorted from blood. As to subset: CD45RA-negative fraction. The CDR3 coding sequence is TGTGCCAGCAGTGAATTGACCCACGCATTGAATGAGCAGTTCTTC. This encodes CASSELTHALNEQFF. Full variable domain (outside the CDR3, taken from reference TRBV25-1 and TRBJ2-1): EADIYQTPRYLVIGTGKKITLECSQTMGHDKMYWYQQDPGMELHLIHYSYGVNSTEKGDLSSESTVSRIRTEHFPLTLESARPSHTSQYLCASSELTHALNEQFFGPGTRLTVL.